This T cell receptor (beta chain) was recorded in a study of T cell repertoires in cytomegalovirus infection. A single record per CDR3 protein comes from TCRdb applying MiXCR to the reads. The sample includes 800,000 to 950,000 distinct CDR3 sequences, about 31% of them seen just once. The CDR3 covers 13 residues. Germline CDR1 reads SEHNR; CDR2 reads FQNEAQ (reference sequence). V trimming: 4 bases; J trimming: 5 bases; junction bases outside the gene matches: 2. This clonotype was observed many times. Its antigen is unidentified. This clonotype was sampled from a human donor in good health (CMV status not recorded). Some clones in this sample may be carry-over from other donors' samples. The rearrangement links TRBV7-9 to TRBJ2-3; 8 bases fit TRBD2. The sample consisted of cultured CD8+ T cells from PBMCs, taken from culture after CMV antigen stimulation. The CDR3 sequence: CASSSGGEDTQYF. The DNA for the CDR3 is TGTGCCAGCAGCTCCGGGGGGGAAGATACGCAGTATTTT.